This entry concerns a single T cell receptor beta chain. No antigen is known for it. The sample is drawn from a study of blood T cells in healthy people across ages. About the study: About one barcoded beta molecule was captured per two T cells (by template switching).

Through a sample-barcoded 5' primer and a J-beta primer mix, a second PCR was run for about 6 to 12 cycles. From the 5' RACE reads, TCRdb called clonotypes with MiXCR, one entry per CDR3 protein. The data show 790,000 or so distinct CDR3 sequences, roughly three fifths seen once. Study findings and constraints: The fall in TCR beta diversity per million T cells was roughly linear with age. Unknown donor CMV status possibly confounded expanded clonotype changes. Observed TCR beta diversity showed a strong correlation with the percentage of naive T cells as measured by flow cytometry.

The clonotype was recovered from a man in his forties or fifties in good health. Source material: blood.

The CDR3 sequence is CASSKDLEKAGGPGTQYF. CDR3 sequence (DNA): TGTGCCAGCAGCAAAGATTTGGAAAAAGCGGGAGGGCCGGGGACCCAGTACTTC. The rearrangement joins TRBV21-1 to TRBJ2-5; TRBD2, the table's D call, lacks a check against the DNA. TRBV21-1 is reported as a pseudogene. The CDR3 runs to 18 residues.